This TCR beta chain was retrieved from a study of blood T cell repertoires in COVID-19. Whole-study context: Researchers got acute and convalescent COVID-19 samples from the United States, Italy and Spain. The analysed material was cDNA or gDNA that came from T cells, B-cell-depleted T cells, or PBMCs.

This clone has just a few counts. Germline V gene sequence: CDR1 MNHNS, CDR2 SASEGT. Trimming took 1 base from V and 3 from J, leaving 13 bases between them. The CDR3 is 15 amino acids. The table came from immunoSEQ multiplex PCR; TCRdb's copy has only in-frame clones and leaves some out. The sample records around 56,000 clones, more than 60% being singletons. This chain links TRBV6-1 with TRBJ2-7, with D perhaps TRBD1 (6 bases). The sequence came from a woman aged 50 to 65 with active or convalescent COVID-19. Sequenced material: peripheral blood. The CDR3 nucleotides read TGTGCCAGCAGTGAAGTGGGGGCTTCGGGCTACGAGCAGTACTTC. This gives the protein CASSEVGASGYEQYF.